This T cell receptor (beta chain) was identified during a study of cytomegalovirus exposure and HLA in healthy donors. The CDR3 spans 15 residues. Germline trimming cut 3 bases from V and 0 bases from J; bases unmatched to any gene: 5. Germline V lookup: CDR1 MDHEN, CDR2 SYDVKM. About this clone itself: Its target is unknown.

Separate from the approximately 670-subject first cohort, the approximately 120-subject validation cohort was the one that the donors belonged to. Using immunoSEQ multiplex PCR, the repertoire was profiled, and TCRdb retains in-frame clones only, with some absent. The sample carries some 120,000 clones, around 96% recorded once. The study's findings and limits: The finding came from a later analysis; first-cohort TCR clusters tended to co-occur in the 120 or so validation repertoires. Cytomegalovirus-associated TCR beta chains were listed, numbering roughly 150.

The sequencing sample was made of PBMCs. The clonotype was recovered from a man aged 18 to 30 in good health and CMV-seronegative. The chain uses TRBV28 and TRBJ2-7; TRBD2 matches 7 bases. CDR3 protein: CASSFGGRVSYEQYF. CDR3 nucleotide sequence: TGTGCCAGCAGTTTTGGCGGGAGAGTCTCCTACGAGCAGTACTTC.